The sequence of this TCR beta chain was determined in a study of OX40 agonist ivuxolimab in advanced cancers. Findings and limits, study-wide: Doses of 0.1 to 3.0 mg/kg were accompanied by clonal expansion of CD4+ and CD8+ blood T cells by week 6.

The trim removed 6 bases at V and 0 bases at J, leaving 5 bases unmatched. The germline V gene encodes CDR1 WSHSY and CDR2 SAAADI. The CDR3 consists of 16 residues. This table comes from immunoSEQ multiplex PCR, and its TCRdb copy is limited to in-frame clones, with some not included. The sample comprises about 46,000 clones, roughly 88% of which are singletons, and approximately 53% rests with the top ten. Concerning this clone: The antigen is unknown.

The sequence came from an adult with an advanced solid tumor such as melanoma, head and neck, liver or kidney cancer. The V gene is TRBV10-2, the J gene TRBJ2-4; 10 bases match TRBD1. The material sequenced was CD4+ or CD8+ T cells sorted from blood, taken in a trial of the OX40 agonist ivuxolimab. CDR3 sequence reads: CASRDRGGLAKNIQYF. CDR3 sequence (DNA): TGCGCCAGCAGGGACAGGGGGGGACTAGCCAAAAACATTCAGTACTTC.